The T cell receptor beta chain under discussion was sequenced for a study of CD8+ T cells in alopecia areata. Broader study findings: Baseline CD8+ expansion's link to response remains uncertain, as there was one nonresponder.

Per the germline V gene, CDR1 is MNHNY and CDR2 is SVGAGI (reference sequence). This CDR3 region has 14 residues. Trimming stripped 6 bases from V and 9 bases from J, with 15 bases between. This clone came up a few times. The antigen is undetermined. Treatment defined: oral pan-JAK inhibitor, 5-10 mg twice daily. Patients with alopecia areata provided lesional scalp punch biopsies as well as peripheral blood. Following extraction, RNA underwent reverse transcription to cDNA, which served as the sequencing template. Clones were sequenced by immunoSEQ multiplex PCR, and TCRdb holds only the in-frame ones, with some missing. This table holds nearly 95,000 clones, about two thirds found once.

The chain carries TRBV6-6 and TRBJ1-6, with no clear D. Here the sequenced sample was CD8+ T cells sorted from blood, taken around week 46, from a patient treated with tofacitinib. The receptor was derived from a human donor with alopecia areata. The CDR3 is CASRIPDASSPLHF. As DNA, the CDR3 is TGTGCCAGCAGGATCCCGGATGCGAGTTCACCCCTCCACTTT.